This T cell receptor (beta chain) was identified in a study of OX40 agonist ivuxolimab in advanced cancers. On the study more broadly: Participants, 65% to 85% male, averaged around 64 years of age, ranging from about 20 to 80. The eligibility criteria allowed prior anti-PD-1, anti-PD-L1 or anti-CTLA-4 therapy, and about 40% had some.

This table comes from immunoSEQ multiplex PCR, and its TCRdb copy is limited to in-frame clones, with some not included. Among 30,000 or so clones listed, about 85% were seen once. This CDR3 spans 14 amino acids. The V gene's germline CDR1 is MNHNS and CDR2 SASEGT. To note about this clone: The germline gene is not matched at one end of the junction; a read error may be the cause.

The chain joins TRBV6-1 to TRBJ2-5; 10 bases map to TRBD1. This material consisted of CD4+ or CD8+ T cells sorted from blood, taken in a trial of the OX40 agonist ivuxolimab. The receptor comes from an adult with an advanced solid tumor such as melanoma, head and neck, liver or kidney cancer. CDR3 in amino acids: CASSEAGTGVTQYF. The CDR3 DNA reads TGCGCCAGCAGTGAAGCGGGGACAGGGGTGACCCAGTACTTC.